The rows below give T cell receptor beta chains drawn from one sample of a study of blood T cell repertoires in COVID-19. The data were produced by immunoSEQ multiplex PCR, yet TCRdb's version contains in-frame clones alone and is incomplete. Of around 80,000 clones in the sample, approximately 85% were seen once. The sample taken for sequencing was peripheral blood. Source of these receptors: a middle-aged man with COVID-19, enrolled during active disease. Each CDR3 is given with its conserved first and last residue. A D gene is named only where the DNA matches it firmly. For some rows the clone size is stated as once, few or many, or as a class when expanded; others skip it.

j_call d_call clone_size v_call cdr3_aa cdr3_nt
TRBJ2-3 NA NA TRBV27 CASSPPLTDSSTDTQYF TGTGCCAGCAGTCCCCCTTTGACAGACTCTAGCACAGATACGCAGTATTTT
TRBJ1-6 NA NA TRBV6-6 CASSPGQNYNSPLHF TGTGCCAGCAGTCCGGGACAAAACTATAATTCACCCCTCCACTTT
TRBJ2-5 TRBD2 few TRBV7-2 CASRRGLAAETQYF TGTGCCAGCAGGCGGGGACTAGCTGCAGAGACCCAGTACTTC
TRBJ1-3 NA NA TRBV7-2 CASSLLGGNTIYF TGTGCCAGCAGCTTACTAGGAGGAAACACCATATATTTT
TRBJ2-3 TRBD2 NA TRBV6-5 CASTWGTNTDTQYF TGTGCCAGCACGTGGGGGACTAATACAGATACGCAGTATTTT
TRBJ1-4 NA few TRBV14 CASSPGTASEKLFF TGTGCCAGCAGCCCCGGGACTGCCTCCGAAAAACTGTTTTTT
TRBJ2-2 NA NA TRBV28 CASRRAGSTNTGELFF TGTGCCAGCAGACGGGCGGGGAGTACGAACACCGGGGAGCTGTTTTTT
TRBJ1-1 NA NA TRBV24-1 CATSDFRGYTANTEAFF TGTGCCACCAGTGATTTTCGGGGGTACACCGCGAACACTGAAGCTTTCTTT
TRBJ1-5 NA NA TRBV4-3 CASSQDLGRNQPQHF TGCGCCAGCAGCCAAGATCTGGGGCGCAATCAGCCCCAGCATTTT
TRBJ2-7 NA NA TRBV6-2/TRBV6-3 CASSFSGSYEQYF TGTGCCAGCAGTTTTAGTGGGAGCTACGAGCAGTACTTC
TRBJ2-1 TRBD2 once TRBV5-1 CASRGGSSYNEQFF TGCGCCAGCAGGGGCGGGAGCTCCTACAATGAGCAGTTCTTC
TRBJ2-5 TRBD2 NA TRBV7-2 CASSFPSGLAGRETQYF TGTGCCAGCAGTTTTCCCTCCGGACTAGCGGGACGAGAGACCCAGTACTTC
TRBJ1-2 NA NA TRBV5-1 CASSPGIYGYTF TGCGCCAGCAGCCCCGGGATCTATGGCTACACCTTC
TRBJ2-1 TRBD2 NA TRBV24-1 CATSVGGGPELNEQFF TGTGCCACCAGTGTGGGGGGAGGGCCGGAATTGAATGAGCAGTTCTTC
TRBJ1-2 NA NA TRBV9 CASSLETANLRYGYTF TGTGCCAGCAGCCTCGAGACAGCTAACTTACGCTATGGCTACACCTTC